This record covers a single T cell receptor (beta chain). The antigen is not known. PCR amplification relied on 60 Vbeta primers (plus 13 Jbeta primers). The table came from immunoSEQ multiplex PCR; TCRdb's copy has only in-frame clones and leaves some out. The sample holds about 75,000 clones; roughly 84% are singletons and the top ten take about 19%. This specimen belongs to a study of cytomegalovirus exposure and HLA in healthy donors. For the study at large: An early data release held 80 million or so unique TCRs from HLA-typed donors. The study's findings and limits: Rarity characterized most TCR sequences, yet some public TCRs appeared in many donors.

Germline V gives CDR1 SEHNR, CDR2 FQNEAQ (reference sequence). V lost 5 bases and J lost 4; bases outside the gene matches: 6. The CDR3 sequence is 16 residues long. The TCR originated in a man in his 70s in good health and CMV-seropositive. Sequenced sample: PBMCs. The gene calls are TRBV7-9 and TRBJ2-7; the match to TRBD2 covers 15 bases. For the CDR3, the DNA is TGTGCCAGCAGCCCAGGACTAGCGGGAGGGGTGTACGAGCAGTACTTC. This translates into CASSPGLAGGVYEQYF.